Listed here are 19 T cell receptor beta chains from one sample, sequenced in a study of blood T cell repertoires in COVID-19. Method: immunoSEQ multiplex PCR; TCRdb's copy keeps in-frame clones and lacks some. The table includes 450,000 or so clones, approximately 92% detected once. Sequenced: peripheral blood. These receptors were collected from a man between 18 and 35 years old with COVID-19, enrolled during active disease.

This rearrangement joins TRBV3-1 (or the pseudogene TRBV3-2) to TRBJ1-1, with 7 bases aligning to TRBD1. Germline-derived CDR1 and CDR2 are LGHDT and YNNKEL (reference sequence). Losses at the gene ends were 3 bases for V and 7 bases for J; bases not matched to a gene: 14. This CDR3 contains 16 residues. The CDR3 nucleotides read TGTGCCAGCAGCCAGACGACCGGGACAGCATTTTTTGAAGCTTTCTTT. Translation: CASSQTTGTAFFEAFF.

The J gene is TRBJ2-7, the V gene TRBV10-1, with a possible D match to TRBD1 (5 bases). The V gene lost 1 base and the J gene lost 2 bases, with 12 bases spanning the gap. Germline V lookup: CDR1 WNHNN, CDR2 SYGVQD (reference sequence). The CDR3 consists of 15 residues. CDR3 nucleotide sequence: TGCGCCAGCAGTGAGTTCCCAGGGTCTGCCTACGAGCAGTACTTC. This translates into CASSEFPGSAYEQYF.

V is TRBV10-2 and J is TRBJ2-7; 7 nucleotides align to TRBD1. The V segment lost 3 bases and the J segment 3 bases; nucleotides outside the gene matches: 14. The germline CDR1 and CDR2 sequences are WSHSY and SAAADI. CDR3 length equals 17 residues. DNA for the CDR3: TGCGCCAGCAGTGAAATCTTAGGGACAGACCAATTCTACGAGCAGTACTTC. Translating gives CASSEILGTDQFYEQYF.

The chain links TRBV6-5 to TRBJ2-7; a possible D gene is TRBD1 (6 bases). This CDR3 region has 16 residues. Germline CDR1 is MNHEY and CDR2 is SVGAGI. V was pared by 2 bases and J by 3 bases, with 17 bases between. As DNA, the CDR3 is TGTGCCAGCAGTTACAGCAGCCCGGGACACTTCTACGAGCAGTACTTC. Its protein product is CASSYSSPGHFYEQYF.

The rearrangement joins TRBV2 to TRBJ2-2; D might be TRBD2 (5 bases). Germline loops: CDR1 SNHLY, CDR2 FYNNEI. V was clipped by 5 bases and J by 3 bases, with 10 bases between them. CDR3 size: 14 residues. The CDR3 DNA reads as TGTGCCAGCAGTCAGGACTTATACACCGGGGAGCTGTTTTTT. Its translation is CASSQDLYTGELFF.

The chain combines TRBV12-3 or TRBV12-4 with TRBJ2-7; TRBD1 agrees at 7 bases. CDR3 length equals 13 residues. The trim removed 7 bases at V and 4 bases at J, leaving 7 bases unmatched. The CDR3 here is CASTETGNYEQYF. The CDR3 DNA sequence: TGTGCCAGCACCGAGACAGGGAATTACGAGCAGTACTTC.

The J gene is TRBJ1-3, the V gene TRBV10-3; 7 nucleotides match TRBD1. Trimming at V came to 5 bases and at J to 5 bases, leaving 6 bases not matched to a gene. The CDR3 consists of 14 residues. Germline lookup yields CDR1 ENHRY and CDR2 SYGVKD. CDR3: CAISYDRDRNTIYF. As DNA, the CDR3 is TGTGCCATCAGTTACGACAGGGACCGAAACACCATATATTTT.

Here the CDR3 DNA reads TGTGCCAGCATTAGTTCCGGGTACGAGCAGTACTTC. Encoded protein: CASISSGYEQYF. The chain carries TRBV6-5 and TRBJ2-7; no reliable D call. Trimming shortened V by 7 bases and J by 4 bases, and 11 bases separated the two germline ends. CDR1 is MNHEY and CDR2 is SVGAGI in the germline V gene. CDR3 length: 12 amino acids.

This chain joins TRBV14 and TRBJ2-5; tentative D call: TRBD2 (6 bases). V was cut by 5 bases and J by 5 bases, with 12 bases left in between. This CDR3 contains 13 residues. In germline, CDR1 is SGHDN, CDR2 FVKESK. The CDR3 region is CASSLGLGETQYF. CDR3 coding DNA: TGTGCCAGCAGCTTGGGACTCGGGGAGACCCAGTACTTC.

The V and J genes are TRBV11-3 and TRBJ1-3; 8 bases fit TRBD1. In germline, CDR1 is SGHNT, CDR2 YENEEA. There are 16 residues in the CDR3. With 5 bases clipped from V and 3 bases from J, the junction kept 9 bases outside the gene matches. CDR3 loop: CASSQLKGTGGNTIYF. In nucleotides, the CDR3 is TGTGCCAGCAGCCAACTAAAAGGGACAGGTGGAAACACCATATATTTT.

This rearrangement joins TRBV2 to TRBJ2-7; D is perhaps TRBD2 (6 bases). Germline lookup yields CDR1 SNHLY and CDR2 FYNNEI. The CDR3 has 15 amino acids. V was pared by 6 bases and J by 3 bases, with 18 bases between. CDR3 coding DNA: TGTGCCAGCAGCCCTCTCGGGGGACCAGGCTACGAGCAGTACTTC. Protein sequence: CASSPLGGPGYEQYF.

The chain links TRBV7-8 to TRBJ2-3; 13 positions agree with TRBD2. The germline V gene encodes CDR1 SGHVS and CDR2 FQNEAQ. The CDR3 covers 16 residues. Trimming removed 7 bases from V and 1 base from J; junction bases left unmatched: 5. The CDR3 reads CASTWTSGGRTDTQYF. Here the CDR3 DNA reads TGTGCCAGCACCTGGACTAGCGGGGGACGCACAGATACGCAGTATTTT.

V is TRBV23-1 and J is TRBJ1-3; weak D call: TRBD1 (5 bases). TRBV23-1 is placed among ORFs of uncertain function. V dropped 8 bases and J dropped 0 bases, with 17 bases sitting between them. The CDR3 contains 16 residues. The CDR3 DNA follows: TGCGCCAGCGGACCTCCCCGGGACTTCTCTGGAAACACCATATATTTT. As protein: CASGPPRDFSGNTIYF.

This clone turned up a few times. The chain employs TRBV7-3 and TRBJ1-6, with D uncertain. V was cut by 5 bases and J by 8 bases, with 19 bases left in between. Germline V lookup: CDR1 SGHTA, CDR2 FQGTGA. This CDR3 spans 16 amino acids. DNA for the CDR3: TGTGCCAGCAGCCCTATTCAGCTGGAGGTGGATTCACCCCTCCACTTT. Protein: CASSPIQLEVDSPLHF. The full variable domain, rest sourced from reference TRBV7-3 and TRBJ1-6, is GAGVSQTPSNKVTEKGKYVELRCDPISGHTALYWYRQSLGQGPEFLIYFQGTGAADDSGLPNDRFFAVRPEGSVSTLKIQRTERGDSAVYLCASSPIQLEVDSPLHFGNGTRLTVT.

In the case of this clone: The same CDR3 also results from other DNA sequences found in this sample. The chain uses TRBV24-1 and TRBJ2-5; 7 nucleotides line up with TRBD1. After removal of 6 bases from V and 4 bases from J, the junction contained 1 base not matched to a gene. Looked up from germline, CDR1 is KGHDR and CDR2 is SFDVKD. This CDR3 region has 12 residues. CDR3 residues: CATSPGGETQYF. CDR3 sequence (DNA): TGTGCCACCAGTCCAGGGGGAGAGACCCAGTACTTC.

The chain couples TRBV2 to TRBJ2-3, with TRBD2 matching over 7 bases. Trimming took 10 bases from V and 0 from J; bases not matched to a gene: 22. This CDR3 is 19 amino acids long. The germline CDR1 and CDR2 sequences are SNHLY and FYNNEI. CDR3 DNA: TGTGCCACCCTGGTAAGAGCGGGACCCACCCGGAGCAGCACAGATACGCAGTATTTT. Translating it yields CATLVRAGPTRSSTDTQYF.

V is TRBV2 and J is TRBJ2-1; 10 bases line up with TRBD1. The CDR3 spans 18 residues. The J segment lost 2 bases and the V segment lost 6 bases, leaving 13 bases of the junction unmatched. The germline gives CDR1 SNHLY, CDR2 FYNNEI. The CDR3 protein is CASRGRQGALDAYNEQFF. The CDR3 DNA reads as TGTGCCAGCAGAGGGAGACAGGGGGCCCTCGACGCCTACAATGAGCAGTTCTTC. Together with reference TRBV2 and TRBJ2-1, the CDR3 gives the full variable domain: EPEVTQTPSHQVTQMGQEVILRCVPISNHLYFYWYRQILGQKVEFLVSFYNNEISEKSEIFDDQFSVERPDGSNFTLKIRSTKLEDSAMYFCASRGRQGALDAYNEQFFGPGTRLTVL.

This chain connects TRBV4-1 to TRBJ2-7; D possibly corresponds to TRBD2 (6 bases). The CDR3 loop spans 14 amino acids. V was shortened by 5 bases and J by 3 bases, with 14 bases between the two germline ends. Germline values: CDR1 MGHRA, CDR2 YSYEKL. This CDR3 reads CASSYGQTSYEQYF. CDR3 nucleotides: TGCGCCAGCAGCTACGGGCAGACTAGCTACGAGCAGTACTTC.

The J gene is TRBJ1-1, the V gene TRBV6-6, with a tentative D call TRBD1 (6 bases). The CDR3 runs 14 residues. Germline CDR1 is MNHNY and CDR2 is SVGAGI (reference sequence). V was cut by 5 bases and J by 8 bases, with 18 bases left in between. This CDR3 is CASSTTGNTGEAFF. CDR3 in DNA: TGTGCCAGCAGTACGACAGGTAACACCGGAGAAGCTTTCTTT.